Presented here are 25 T cell receptor beta chains from one specimen sequenced in a study of PD-1 blockade in mismatch repair-deficient tumors. Some clones are missing from TCRdb's copy, which holds only in-frame ones; the method was immunoSEQ multiplex PCR. The sample yields tens of thousands of clones, about 82% seen once. This specimen was peripheral blood, taken 44 weeks after starting pembrolizumab. These receptors all come from an adult with mismatch repair-deficient cancer.

This clone was seen just once. The chain combines TRBV4-3 with TRBJ2-1, with D possibly matching TRBD2 (6 bases). Trimming left V 4 bases short and J 0 bases short, with 16 bases between. The CDR3 is 17 amino acids. Germline loops: CDR1 LGHNA, CDR2 YSLEER. CDR3 protein: CASSRTLGGISYNEQFF. CDR3 DNA: TGCGCCAGCAGCCGGACCCTTGGCGGGATCTCCTACAATGAGCAGTTCTTC.

CDR3 DNA sequence: TGTGCCAGTAGGGCCAGGGACAGTAACTATGGCTACACCTTC. Its protein is CASRARDSNYGYTF. J is TRBJ1-2 and V is TRBV19; 7 bases map to TRBD1. The germline V gene has CDR1 LNHDA and CDR2 SQIVND (reference sequence). CDR3 length equals 14 residues. V lost 6 bases, J lost 1 base, and 5 bases stayed unmatched.

The genes are TRBV5-1 and TRBJ2-3; tentative D call: TRBD2 (6 bases). V gave up 6 bases and J gave up 7 bases, with 21 bases separating them. Germline CDR1 is SGHRS and CDR2 is YFSETQ. There are 15 residues in the CDR3. In nucleotides, the CDR3 is TGCGCCAGCAATCCCCGGGCCCCGGGGGATTATACGCAGTATTTT. Its protein is CASNPRAPGDYTQYF.

The rearrangement uses TRBV6-1 and TRBJ2-3; D may match TRBD1 or TRBD2 (6 bases each). The CDR3 contains 15 residues. The germline V and J ends were trimmed by 11 bases and 2 bases, with 20 bases remaining between them. Germline CDR1 is MNHNS and CDR2 is SASEGT. The CDR3 is CAVRRGDIITDTQYF. CDR3 nucleotides: TGTGCCGTCCGAAGGGGGGACATAATCACAGATACGCAGTATTTT.

The chain combines TRBV7-6 with TRBJ2-1; perhaps TRBD2 as D (6 bases). Germline CDR1 reads SGHVS; CDR2 reads FNYEAQ. CDR3 length: 14 amino acids. V was shortened by 1 base and J by 7 bases, with 11 bases between the two germline ends. The CDR3 DNA follows: TGTGCCAGCAGCTTAGTTATCGGGGGAAATGAGCAGTTCTTC. This translates into CASSLVIGGNEQFF. Together with reference TRBV7-6 and TRBJ2-1, the CDR3 gives the full variable domain: GAGVSQSPRYKVTKRGQDVALRCDPISGHVSLYWYRQALGQGPEFLTYFNYEAQQDKSGLPNDRFSAERPEGSISTLTIQRTEQRDSAMYRCASSLVIGGNEQFFGPGTRLTVL.

This chain links TRBV7-9 with TRBJ2-1; tentatively, D is TRBD2 (5 bases). The V end lost 3 bases, the J end lost 9 bases, and 9 bases lay between the germline ends. The CDR3 covers 12 residues. Germline assignment: CDR1 SEHNR and CDR2 FQNEAQ (reference sequence). The CDR3 sequence: CASSFVGGEQFF. The CDR3 DNA sequence: TGTGCCAGCAGCTTCGTCGGAGGTGAGCAGTTCTTC.

The chain joins TRBV7-2 to TRBJ2-1; D gene uncertain. The germline V gene encodes CDR1 SGHTA and CDR2 FQGNSA. Trimming left V 5 bases short and J 1 base short, with 12 bases between. The length of the CDR3 is 15 residues. This chain's CDR3 is CASSRVSRSYNEQFF. In DNA, the CDR3 is TGTGCCAGCAGCCGGGTGTCGCGATCCTACAATGAGCAGTTCTTC.

The chain couples TRBV5-1 to TRBJ1-4; D not resolved. From germline, CDR1 is SGHRS and CDR2 YFSETQ. CDR3 size: 15 residues. Between the trimmed V and J ends, which lost 4 bases and 7 bases, there was a span of 17 bases. CDR3 in DNA: TGCGCCAGCAGCACAACGGGCGGGCTTGGTGAAAAACTGTTTTTT. Translated, it gives CASSTTGGLGEKLFF.

V and J are TRBV7-3 and TRBJ2-1, with 8 bases that match TRBD1. CDR1 and CDR2 from the germline V gene are SGHTA and FQGTGA. The CDR3 has 16 residues. After removal of 5 bases from V and 6 bases from J, the junction contained 12 bases not matched to a gene. The CDR3 DNA reads as TGTGCCAGCAGCCCCCCCGGGACAGGCGTCCCCAATGAGCAGTTCTTC. Protein product: CASSPPGTGVPNEQFF.

V usage is TRBV6-5 and J usage is TRBJ2-7, with D tentatively TRBD2 (5 bases). Germline V gene data show CDR1 as MNHEY and CDR2 as SVGAGI. V shed 2 bases and J shed 3 bases, with 14 bases lying between them. The CDR3 spans 15 residues. CDR3 bases: TGTGCCAGCAGTTACGGAACCGGGATTGTCTACGAGCAGTACTTC. Residues: CASSYGTGIVYEQYF.

The CDR3: CASSVGDSVPETQYF. In DNA form, the CDR3 reads TGTGCCAGCAGCGTAGGCGATAGCGTTCCAGAGACCCAGTACTTC. This chain joins TRBV9 and TRBJ2-5; D is possibly TRBD2 (5 bases). This CDR3 has 15 amino acids. Germline loops: CDR1 SGDLS, CDR2 YYNGEE. Trimming removed 0 bases at V and 4 bases at J, with 13 bases between.

This clone is large in the sample. The J gene is TRBJ2-5, the V gene TRBV14; 7 nucleotides line up with TRBD1. This CDR3 has 15 residues. V shed 6 bases, J shed 7 bases, and the junction held 14 bases outside the gene matches. The germline V gene encodes CDR1 SGHDN and CDR2 FVKESK. The CDR3 here is CASSPATGRKGTQYF. The DNA of the CDR3 is TGTGCCAGCAGTCCCGCGACAGGGCGAAAAGGGACCCAGTACTTC.

The chain employs TRBV4-1 and TRBJ1-1; 9 bases are shared with TRBD1. The V segment lost 8 bases and the J segment 1 base; nucleotides outside the gene matches: 5. Looked up from germline, CDR1 is MGHRA and CDR2 is YSYEKL. This CDR3 has 14 residues. CDR3 in DNA: TGCGCCAGCGGATTACAGGGGGCGAACACTGAAGCTTTCTTT. It encodes CASGLQGANTEAFF.

The V gene is TRBV7-3, the J gene TRBJ2-6, with D possibly TRBD2 on 6 matching bases. CDR3 length equals 15 residues. Germline V gene sequence: CDR1 SGHTA, CDR2 FQGTGA. Trimming pared 2 bases from V and 3 bases from J, leaving 8 bases between. CDR3 amino acids: CASSLRGNGANVLTF. CDR3 DNA sequence: TGTGCCAGCAGCTTACGGGGGAATGGGGCCAACGTCCTGACTTTC.

This sequence joins TRBV4-2 and TRBJ2-1; 10 positions match TRBD2. CDR1 is LGHNA, CDR2 YNFKEQ, per germline. This CDR3 spans 15 amino acids. The junction had 3 bases not matched to a gene; V was cut back by 4 bases and J by 3 bases. The chain's CDR3 is CASSPGTSDYNEQFF. The CDR3 DNA is TGTGCCAGCAGCCCCGGGACTAGCGACTACAATGAGCAGTTCTTC.

The chain links TRBV5-4 to TRBJ2-5; D may match TRBD1 or TRBD2 (5 bases each). V shed 0 bases and J shed 4 bases, with 13 bases lying between them. Looked up from germline, CDR1 is SGHNT and CDR2 is YYREEE (reference sequence). The CDR3 is 15 amino acids. This chain's CDR3 is CASSLERAGGETQYF. The CDR3 DNA is TGTGCCAGCAGCTTGGAGAGGGCTGGGGGAGAGACCCAGTACTTC.

This chain uses TRBV5-4 with TRBJ2-5; 8 nucleotides agree with TRBD2. Trimming at V came to 3 bases and at J to 5 bases, leaving 12 bases not matched to a gene. Germline lookup yields CDR1 SGHNT and CDR2 YYREEE (reference sequence). There are 16 residues in the CDR3. The DNA of the CDR3 is TGTGCCAGCAGCTGGGGGGCGGGAGGCCAAGGGGAGACCCAGTACTTC. Its protein is CASSWGAGGQGETQYF.

The CDR3 sequence: CASSPYSGSNNEQFF. CDR3 coding DNA: TGCGCCAGCAGTCCTTATAGCGGGAGCAACAATGAGCAGTTCTTC. The V gene is TRBV5-1, the J gene TRBJ2-1, with 9 bases identical to TRBD2. Germline V gene lookup returns CDR1 SGHRS and CDR2 YFSETQ. The CDR3 runs 15 residues. V trimming: 5 bases; J trimming: 5 bases; junction bases outside the gene matches: 8.

V and J are TRBV9 and TRBJ2-7, with D possibly matching TRBD2 (5 bases). Germline V gene lookup returns CDR1 SGDLS and CDR2 YYNGEE. CDR3 length equals 13 residues. Deletions cut 0 bases from V and 7 bases from J, with 11 bases between. CDR3 sequence reads: CASSVVVGSEQYF. CDR3 nucleotides: TGTGCCAGCAGCGTAGTGGTTGGGAGTGAGCAGTACTTC.

The chain joins TRBV7-2 to TRBJ1-2; 11 bases match TRBD1. CDR3 size: 16 residues. Per germline, CDR1 SGHTA and CDR2 FQGNSA. The junction had 4 bases not matched to a gene; V was cut back by 1 base and J by 3 bases. The CDR3, as DNA: TGTGCCAGCAGCTTAGAAAGGACAGGGGGCTACTATGGCTACACCTTC. This gives the protein CASSLERTGGYYGYTF.

The chain joins TRBV30 to TRBJ2-7; the match to TRBD1 covers 12 bases. Germline lookup yields CDR1 GTSNPN and CDR2 SVGIG (reference sequence). Trimming removed 2 bases from V and 9 bases from J; junction bases left unmatched: 14. The length of the CDR3 is 16 residues. The CDR3 DNA is TGTGCCTGGAGTTCTCCCGGGACAGGGGGCGCGTCTGGGCAGTACTTC. It translates to CAWSSPGTGGASGQYF.

The CDR3 bases are TGTGCCAGTAGTATAGGGGGCATTAGGGGCAAAAACATTCAGTACTTC. Translation: CASSIGGIRGKNIQYF. V is TRBV19 and J is TRBJ2-4, with a weak D call TRBD1 (5 bases). Trimming removed 1 base at V and 3 bases at J, with 13 bases between. The CDR3 spans 16 residues. Per the germline V gene, CDR1 is LNHDA and CDR2 is SQIVND (reference sequence).

The chain joins TRBV11-3 to TRBJ2-3; no definite D call. The CDR3 totals 13 residues. With 5 bases removed from V and 0 bases from J, the gap between germline ends came to 6 bases. Germline V gene lookup returns CDR1 SGHNT and CDR2 YENEEA. CDR3 sequence: CASSPESTDTQYF. In DNA form, the CDR3 reads TGTGCCAGCAGCCCGGAGAGCACAGATACGCAGTATTTT.

The chain couples TRBV6-6 to TRBJ2-7, with D maybe TRBD2 (6 bases). CDR1 is MNHNY, CDR2 SVGAGI, per germline (reference sequence). Trimming took 4 bases from V and 3 from J, leaving 16 bases between them. CDR3 length: 15 residues. In nucleotides, the CDR3 is TGTGCCAGCAGTTCCTCCCATGGGGGAGGCTACGAGCAGTACTTC. Translating it yields CASSSSHGGGYEQYF.

This clone was seen just once. The rearrangement joins TRBV5-6 to TRBJ2-7; 15 nucleotides line up with TRBD2. This CDR3 has 17 amino acids. Germline V gene lookup returns CDR1 SGHDT and CDR2 YYEEEE. The V segment lost 4 bases and the J segment 2 bases; nucleotides outside the gene matches: 7. CDR3 loop: CASSPLGLAGGPYEQYF. Here the CDR3 DNA reads TGTGCCAGCAGCCCCCTGGGACTAGCGGGAGGCCCCTACGAGCAGTACTTC.